Listed here are 10 T cell receptor beta chains from one sample, sequenced in a study of T cell changes during pregnancy in multiple sclerosis (dated by TCRdb to the late 2010s). Library preparation employed the immunoSEQ multiplex PCR assay. TCRdb's version of the immuneACCESS table is confined to in-frame rearrangements and falls short of the full clone set. An unresolved V gene accounts for under half of the shortfall where checked; the remainder is of unknown origin. The sample table lists about 64,000 clones, about 96% of them with a count of one. Under 2.5% of the sample is in the top ten clones. The specimen comprised CD8+ T cells from peripheral blood mononuclear cells, sampled after pregnancy. These receptors originate from a female donor with multiple sclerosis, enrolled in a pregnancy study.

The chain is built from TRBV19 and TRBJ2-2; D not resolved. Germline CDR1 is LNHDA and CDR2 is SQIVND (reference sequence). The CDR3 covers 11 residues. V was shortened by 6 bases and J by 7 bases, with 6 bases between the two germline ends. In DNA, the CDR3 is TGTGCCAGTAGCCCTAGCGGGGAGCTGTTTTTT. Translating gives CASSPSGELFF.

The DNA for the CDR3 is TGTGCCAGCAGTTTATCGGCTCCACGAGGCATTCAGTACTTC. Its translation: CASSLSAPRGIQYF. The chain employs TRBV27 and TRBJ2-4; D is undetermined. The CDR3 is made up of 14 amino acids. V gave up 0 bases and J gave up 9 bases, with 12 bases separating them. The germline gives CDR1 MNHEY, CDR2 SMNVEV (reference sequence).

This clone has just one count. The V gene is TRBV29-1, the J gene TRBJ1-2; unclear D gene. The CDR3 runs 15 residues. V was trimmed by 2 bases and J by 0 bases, leaving 13 bases between them. Per germline, CDR1 SQVTM and CDR2 ANQGSEA. For the CDR3, the DNA is TGCAGCGTTGAATCCGATGACGGAGCTAACTATGGCTACACCTTC. Translation: CSVESDDGANYGYTF.

The chain carries TRBV9 and TRBJ1-1, with TRBD1 matching over 7 bases. The V gene end was trimmed by 0 bases and the J gene end by 5 bases; junction bases not matched to a gene: 7. Germline V gene data show CDR1 as SGDLS and CDR2 as YYNGEE. CDR3 length: 15 amino acids. The CDR3 here is CASSVAETGYTEAFF. DNA for the CDR3: TGTGCCAGCAGCGTAGCTGAGACAGGGTATACTGAAGCTTTCTTT.

The rearrangement links TRBV6-5 to TRBJ1-5; D call uncertain. The CDR3 contains 14 residues. Germline V CDR1 and CDR2: MNHEY, SVGAGI. Trimming shortened V by 4 bases and J by 4 bases, and 11 bases separated the two germline ends. The CDR3 region is CASSSGSGNQPQHF. CDR3 DNA sequence: TGTGCCAGCAGTTCGGGGAGTGGTAATCAGCCCCAGCATTTT.

This rearrangement joins TRBV7-9 to TRBJ2-7; the D gene is possibly TRBD2 (5 bases). Germline V gene lookup returns CDR1 SEHNR and CDR2 FQNEAQ (reference sequence). The CDR3 loop spans 12 amino acids. V lost 4 bases and J lost 5, with 9 bases in between. In DNA, the CDR3 is TGTGCCAGCAGCTCCCCGAGGGACGAGCAGTACTTC. This codes for CASSSPRDEQYF.

This clone was recorded only once. This chain links TRBV28 with TRBJ1-1, with TRBD1 matching over 9 bases. This CDR3 region has 13 residues. Unmatched junction bases numbered 0, after V lost 0 bases and J lost 7 bases. Germline-derived CDR1 and CDR2 are MDHEN and SYDVKM. CDR3 region: CASSLWDRGEAFF. The CDR3 DNA follows: TGTGCCAGCAGTTTATGGGACAGGGGTGAAGCTTTCTTT. The full variable domain, with the rest looked up from reference TRBV28 and TRBJ1-1, is DVKVTQSSRYLVKRTGEKVFLECVQDMDHENMFWYRQDPGLGLRLIYFSYDVKMKEKGDIPEGYSVSREKKERFSLILESASTNQTSMYLCASSLWDRGEAFFGQGTRLTVV.

This sequence joins TRBV2 and TRBJ1-2; the D gene is possibly TRBD1 (6 bases). The CDR3 extends over 12 amino acids. V was pared by 7 bases and J by 7 bases, with 13 bases between. CDR1 is SNHLY, CDR2 FYNNEI, per germline. This chain's CDR3 is CASMGGRGGYTF. CDR3 bases: TGTGCCAGCATGGGGGGGCGTGGTGGCTACACCTTC.

The genes are TRBV15 and TRBJ2-2; D is ambiguous. Germline V gene lookup returns CDR1 LNHNV and CDR2 YYDKDF (reference sequence). The V gene lost 6 bases and the J gene lost 6 bases, with 14 bases spanning the gap. The CDR3 has 14 residues. This CDR3 is CATSSSDFPGELFF. The DNA for the CDR3 is TGTGCCACCAGTTCCAGCGACTTCCCCGGGGAGCTGTTTTTT.

The chain couples TRBV27 to TRBJ2-7; 11 nucleotides align to TRBD1. This CDR3 has 15 amino acids. From germline, CDR1 is MNHEY and CDR2 SMNVEV (reference sequence). Trimming cost V 4 bases and J 2 bases; bases outside gene matches: 4. The CDR3, as DNA: TGTGCCAGCAGTTGGGCGGGACAGGGGGCCTACGAGCAGTACTTC. It translates to CASSWAGQGAYEQYF.